This T cell receptor (beta chain) was found in a study of CD8+ T cells in alopecia areata. This clone was recorded a few times. Trimming took off 6 bases at V and 8 bases at J, with 10 bases between the two ends. Germline loops: CDR1 SQVTM, CDR2 ANQGSEA. This CDR3 contains 10 residues. It was cDNA, reverse transcribed from extracted RNA, that served as the sequencing template. Some clones are missing from TCRdb's copy, which holds only in-frame ones; the method was immunoSEQ multiplex PCR. The sample includes 130,000 to 150,000 clones, around 49% of them seen just once. The sample was CD4+ T cells sorted from blood, taken at week 0. This receptor was taken from a human donor with alopecia areata. The V gene is TRBV29-1, the J gene TRBJ1-1; maybe TRBD1 (5 bases). This CDR3 is CSVETAEAFF. The CDR3, as DNA: TGCAGCGTCGAGACAGCCGAAGCTTTCTTT.